This is a list of T cell receptor beta chains from one sample in a study of blood T cell repertoires in COVID-19. The protocol was immunoSEQ multiplex PCR, while the TCRdb copy is restricted to in-frame clones and leaves out a portion. The sample records 250,000 to 300,000 clones, 65% to 90% being singletons. Input material: PBMCs or T cells enriched from blood (not recorded which). These TCRs come from a man younger than 30 who had recovered from COVID-19. The CDR3 runs from the conserved cysteine through the conserved F or W. Fields, in order: clone size, V gene, J gene, D gene, CDR3 protein, CDR3 DNA. D genes are given only for firm matches. Size tells how often a clone was seen (once, few, many) or the class of an expanded clone, and some rows leave it out.

clone_size: NA
v_call: TRBV5-1
j_call: TRBJ2-7
d_call: TRBD1
cdr3_aa: CASSTGQGAYEQYF
cdr3_nt: TGCGCCAGCAGCACGGGACAGGGGGCCTACGAGCAGTACTTC

clone_size: NA
v_call: TRBV29-1
j_call: TRBJ2-7
d_call: TRBD1
cdr3_aa: CSVEGGTGYEQYF
cdr3_nt: TGCAGCGTTGAAGGTGGGACAGGCTACGAGCAGTACTTC

clone_size: NA
v_call: TRBV5-1
j_call: TRBJ1-2
d_call: NA
cdr3_aa: CASSAEAYGYTF
cdr3_nt: TGCGCCAGCAGCGCCGAGGCCTATGGCTACACCTTC

clone_size: NA
v_call: TRBV6-5
j_call: TRBJ1-2
d_call: TRBD1
cdr3_aa: CASSYSTGGDYGYTF
cdr3_nt: TGTGCCAGCAGTTACTCGACAGGGGGCGACTATGGCTACACCTTC

clone_size: once
v_call: TRBV7-2
j_call: TRBJ2-2
d_call: NA
cdr3_aa: CASSLVRTGELFF
cdr3_nt: TGTGCCAGCAGCTTAGTCCGGACCGGGGAGCTGTTTTTT

clone_size: NA
v_call: TRBV5-1
j_call: TRBJ2-1
d_call: NA
cdr3_aa: CASSLAGGSSYNEQFF
cdr3_nt: TGCGCCAGCAGCTTGGCCGGAGGGAGCTCCTACAATGAGCAGTTCTTC

clone_size: few
v_call: TRBV5-1
j_call: TRBJ2-1
d_call: NA
cdr3_aa: CASSLDTSSYNEQFF
cdr3_nt: TGCGCCAGCAGCCTGGACACCAGCTCCTACAATGAGCAGTTCTTC

clone_size: NA
v_call: TRBV12-5
j_call: TRBJ2-5
d_call: TRBD2
cdr3_aa: CASGLVRVAGGPGETQYF
cdr3_nt: TGTGCTAGTGGTTTGGTACGGGTAGCGGGGGGGCCGGGAGAGACCCAGTACTTC

clone_size: NA
v_call: TRBV7-2
j_call: TRBJ2-7
d_call: TRBD2
cdr3_aa: CASSQLLTSGRYEQYF
cdr3_nt: TGTGCCAGCAGCCAACTTTTGACTAGCGGGAGGTACGAGCAGTACTTC

clone_size: NA
v_call: TRBV4-1
j_call: TRBJ2-5
d_call: TRBD2
cdr3_aa: CASSLGGAGAQETQYF
cdr3_nt: TGCGCCAGCAGCTTGGGGGGAGCGGGGGCCCAAGAGACCCAGTACTTC

clone_size: NA
v_call: TRBV5-6
j_call: TRBJ2-1
d_call: NA
cdr3_aa: CASSPWTLTYTYNEQFF
cdr3_nt: TGTGCCAGCAGCCCCTGGACATTGACTTACACCTACAATGAGCAGTTCTTC

clone_size: NA
v_call: TRBV7-6
j_call: TRBJ1-4
d_call: TRBD1
cdr3_aa: CASSSLETGDNEKLFF
cdr3_nt: TGTGCCAGCAGCTCCCTGGAGACAGGGGACAATGAAAAACTGTTTTTT

clone_size: NA
v_call: TRBV5-8
j_call: TRBJ2-2
d_call: NA
cdr3_aa: CASSPGLRELFF
cdr3_nt: TGTGCCAGCAGCCCGGGTCTCCGGGAGCTGTTTTTT

clone_size: NA
v_call: TRBV18
j_call: TRBJ2-5
d_call: NA
cdr3_aa: CASSPRGYQETQYF
cdr3_nt: TGTGCCAGCTCACCGAGGGGGTACCAAGAGACCCAGTACTTC

clone_size: once
v_call: TRBV6-1
j_call: TRBJ2-3
d_call: TRBD2
cdr3_aa: CASSAPGTSGGVTDTQYF
cdr3_nt: TGTGCCAGCAGTGCCCCCGGGACTAGCGGGGGAGTTACAGATACGCAGTATTTT

clone_size: few
v_call: TRBV18
j_call: TRBJ2-5
d_call: TRBD1
cdr3_aa: CASSPQGQSQETQYF
cdr3_nt: TGTGCCAGCTCACCACAGGGACAGAGCCAAGAGACCCAGTACTTC

clone_size: NA
v_call: TRBV6-5
j_call: TRBJ1-6
d_call: NA
cdr3_aa: CASSYSTLQGLRALHF
cdr3_nt: TGTGCCAGCAGTTACTCGACTCTACAGGGCCTAAGGGCCCTCCACTTT

clone_size: NA
v_call: TRBV10-1
j_call: TRBJ2-1
d_call: NA
cdr3_aa: CASSGSSLREQFF
cdr3_nt: TGCGCCAGCAGTGGTTCTAGCCTTCGGGAGCAGTTCTTC

clone_size: NA
v_call: TRBV6-5
j_call: TRBJ1-2
d_call: TRBD1
cdr3_aa: CASSYSWTGSNGYTF
cdr3_nt: TGTGCCAGCAGTTACTCGTGGACAGGGTCTAATGGCTACACCTTC

clone_size: NA
v_call: TRBV4-2
j_call: TRBJ2-2
d_call: TRBD2
cdr3_aa: CASSPRGRLAGGGGELFF
cdr3_nt: TGTGCCAGCAGCCCGCGGGGGAGACTAGCGGGAGGAGGAGGGGAGCTGTTTTTT

clone_size: once
v_call: TRBV7-6
j_call: TRBJ2-1
d_call: NA
cdr3_aa: CASSLAEIYNEQFF
cdr3_nt: TGTGCCAGCAGCTTAGCCGAGATATACAATGAGCAGTTCTTC

clone_size: once
v_call: TRBV11-2
j_call: TRBJ1-4
d_call: TRBD1
cdr3_aa: CASRRRGPNEKLFF
cdr3_nt: TGTGCCAGCAGACGAAGGGGGCCGAATGAAAAACTGTTTTTT

clone_size: NA
v_call: TRBV27
j_call: TRBJ2-1
d_call: NA
cdr3_aa: CASSTSSAVEQFF
cdr3_nt: TGTGCCAGCAGTACCTCTAGCGCAGTTGAGCAGTTCTTC

clone_size: NA
v_call: TRBV29-1
j_call: TRBJ2-3
d_call: TRBD2
cdr3_aa: CSVEEGRESTDTQYF
cdr3_nt: TGCAGCGTTGAAGAAGGGCGGGAGAGCACAGATACGCAGTATTTT

clone_size: NA
v_call: TRBV3-1/TRBV3-2
j_call: TRBJ1-5
d_call: NA
cdr3_aa: CASSQGGVGGQPQHF
cdr3_nt: TGTGCCAGCAGCCAAGGAGGAGTAGGCGGTCAGCCCCAGCATTTT

clone_size: NA
v_call: TRBV10-3
j_call: TRBJ2-2
d_call: TRBD2
cdr3_aa: CAISTTSGSHGELFF
cdr3_nt: TGTGCCATCAGTACTACTAGCGGGAGTCACGGGGAGCTGTTTTTT

clone_size: NA
v_call: TRBV4-2
j_call: TRBJ2-1
d_call: TRBD2
cdr3_aa: CASSRSSGIDEQFF
cdr3_nt: TGTGCCAGCAGTCGGTCCAGCGGGATCGATGAGCAGTTCTTC

clone_size: NA
v_call: TRBV9
j_call: TRBJ2-1
d_call: TRBD1
cdr3_aa: CASSGGQGGYNEQFF
cdr3_nt: TGTGCCAGCAGCGGAGGACAGGGAGGATACAATGAGCAGTTCTTC

clone_size: NA
v_call: TRBV6-5
j_call: TRBJ2-7
d_call: NA
cdr3_aa: CASSRNREIYEQYF
cdr3_nt: TGTGCCAGCAGTAGGAACAGAGAGATCTACGAGCAGTACTTC

clone_size: NA
v_call: TRBV3-1/TRBV3-2
j_call: TRBJ2-3
d_call: TRBD2
cdr3_aa: CASSQPGLAGGLADTQYF
cdr3_nt: TGTGCCAGCAGCCAACCGGGACTAGCGGGGGGGCTCGCAGATACGCAGTATTTT

clone_size: NA
v_call: TRBV27
j_call: TRBJ2-4
d_call: NA
cdr3_aa: CASSRVAATEAKNIQYF
cdr3_nt: TGTGCCAGCAGTCGGGTCGCCGCGACAGAAGCCAAAAACATTCAGTACTTC

clone_size: NA
v_call: TRBV2
j_call: TRBJ1-2
d_call: TRBD1
cdr3_aa: CASSEDRGPSRDTF
cdr3_nt: TGTGCCAGCAGTGAAGACAGGGGGCCCTCCCGCGACACCTTC

clone_size: NA
v_call: TRBV3-1/TRBV3-2
j_call: TRBJ2-5
d_call: NA
cdr3_aa: CASSPPNPKTQYF
cdr3_nt: TGTGCCAGCAGCCCCCCAAATCCTAAGACCCAGTACTTC

clone_size: NA
v_call: TRBV10-1
j_call: TRBJ2-2
d_call: TRBD1
cdr3_aa: CASGTGITGELFF
cdr3_nt: TGCGCCAGCGGGACAGGGATCACCGGGGAGCTGTTTTTT

clone_size: NA
v_call: TRBV13
j_call: TRBJ2-3
d_call: NA
cdr3_aa: CASSSYGDTQYF
cdr3_nt: TGTGCCAGCAGCTCCTACGGGGATACGCAGTATTTT